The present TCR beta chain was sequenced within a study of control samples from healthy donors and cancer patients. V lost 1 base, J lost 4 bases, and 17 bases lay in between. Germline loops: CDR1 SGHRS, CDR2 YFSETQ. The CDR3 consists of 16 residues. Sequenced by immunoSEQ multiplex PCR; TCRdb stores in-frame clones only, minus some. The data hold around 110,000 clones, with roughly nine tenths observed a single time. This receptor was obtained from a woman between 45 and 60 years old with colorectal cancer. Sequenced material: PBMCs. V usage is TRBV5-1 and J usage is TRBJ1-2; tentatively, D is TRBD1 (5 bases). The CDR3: CASSLNFDGASYGYTF. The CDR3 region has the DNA TGCGCCAGCAGCTTGAATTTCGACGGGGCTTCCTATGGCTACACCTTC.